This T cell receptor beta chain derives from a study of T cells after yellow fever vaccination. Study results and caveats: The secondary response peaked faster, at day 5 versus 15, but was weaker. Detected again after the booster were most primary-vaccination clones, at about 96% CD4 and nearly 90% CD8.

The CDR3 loop spans 16 amino acids. The V gene end was trimmed by 1 base and the J gene end by 0 bases; junction bases not matched to a gene: 4. In germline, CDR1 is MNHEY, CDR2 SMNVEV (reference sequence). MiXCR was run by TCRdb on the 5' RACE reads, yielding one entry per CDR3 protein. Of about 580,000 distinct CDR3 sequences in the sample, less than 20% are singletons; the top ten hold roughly a sixth. Concerning this clonotype itself: Its specificity is unknown.

The input for sequencing was PBMCs, taken less than 6 days after the first yellow fever vaccination. The chain uses TRBV27 and TRBJ2-5, with TRBD2 identical over 8 bases. The sequence derives from a man aged 18 to 29 who received the YFV17D yellow fever vaccine. For the CDR3, the DNA is TGTGCCAGCAGTTTATTAGCGGGGCCCTACCAAGAGACCCAGTACTTC. Residues: CASSLLAGPYQETQYF.